One sample yielded the 30 T cell receptor beta chains listed below, sequenced in a study of T cell clonality in common variable immunodeficiency. Using immunoSEQ multiplex PCR, the repertoire was profiled, and TCRdb retains in-frame clones only, with some absent. This record lists approximately 37,000 clones, none seen once only, and the top ten clones contain roughly 3.6%. Sequencing was performed on peripheral blood mononuclear cells. Receptors were obtained from a person aged 18-70 years in good health.

The table lists this clone with many counts. The CDR3 extends 3 residues past the end of the read, so its final part is completed from the germline J gene. The chain carries TRBV6-1 and TRBJ2-2, with a weak D call TRBD2 (6 bases). The CDR3 has 13 amino acids. Germline CDR1 is MNHNS and CDR2 is SASEGT. The sequenced CDR3 bases are TGTGCCAGCAGTGACCGGGGAGGTGAAAAG. It specifies CASSDRGGEK. The entire CDR3 protein reads CASSDRGGEKLFF.

This clone was seen ten or more times. The read ends 3 residues before the CDR3 terminus; that terminus is restored from the germline J gene. The rearrangement uses TRBV15 and TRBJ2-7; TRBD2 might be the D (6 bases). This CDR3 spans 16 amino acids. Trimming left V 2 bases short and J 2 bases short, with 16 bases between. From germline, CDR1 is LNHNV and CDR2 YYDKDF (reference sequence). The part of the CDR3 DNA that was read is TGTGCCACCAGCAGACAGCGGGCTCCAAATCCCTACGAG. Residues: CATSRQRAPNPYE. The entire CDR3 reads CATSRQRAPNPYEQYF.

Ten or more counts support this clone. The read ends 3 residues shy of where the CDR3 ends; the end is completed using the germline J gene. This chain joins TRBV20-1 and TRBJ2-1; possibly TRBD2 for D (5 bases). V was cut by 0 bases and J by 8 bases, with 17 bases left in between. CDR3 length: 15 residues. Germline V lookup: CDR1 DFQATT, CDR2 SNEGSKA (reference sequence). Partial CDR3 DNA: TGCAGTGCTAGAGATTCAAGCGGCCCAGCGTATGAG. Its translation: CSARDSSGPAYE. The full CDR3 sequence reads CSARDSSGPAYEQFF.

This clone turned up a few times. The read comes to an end 3 residues before the CDR3 does, leaving the germline J gene to fill in the end. The genes are TRBV6-4 and TRBJ2-1, with 9 bases identical to TRBD2. The V gene end was trimmed by 0 bases and the J gene end by 7 bases; junction bases not matched to a gene: 4. CDR3 size: 15 residues. In germline, CDR1 is MRHNA, CDR2 SNTAGT. The sequenced part of the CDR3 DNA is TGTGCCAGCAGTGACTCGAGGCGGGGGGGAAATGAG. It is translated as CASSDSRRGGNE. The complete CDR3 sequence is CASSDSRRGGNEQFF.

This clone occurred many times. The CDR3 end lies 3 residues beyond the end of the read and is filled in from the germline J gene. The chain is built from TRBV11-2 and TRBJ2-5; D assignment may be TRBD1 or TRBD2 (5 bases each). Germline CDR1 is SGHAT and CDR2 is FQNNGV. The length of the CDR3 is 15 residues. V was pared by 3 bases and J by 2 bases, with 13 bases between. CDR3 protein: CASSFQGDVQETQYF. The covered CDR3 bases are TGTGCCAGCAGCTTTCAGGGAGATGTACAAGAGACC.

As concerns this clone: From the germline J gene comes the end of the CDR3, since the read stops 3 residues before it. The genes are TRBV10-2 and TRBJ2-3; TRBD2 matches at 8 bases. The CDR3 consists of 14 residues. CDR1 and CDR2 (germline): WSHSY, SAAADI. The ends lost 4 bases at V and 3 bases at J; junction bases unmatched: 3. The sequenced part of the CDR3 DNA is TGCGCCAGCAGTGCCAGCGGGAGAACAGATACG. This gives the protein CASSASGRTDT. The CDR3 reads in full as CASSASGRTDTQYF.

This clone was recorded many times. The sequenced fragment ends 3 residues before the CDR3 boundary, so the rest is inferred from the germline J gene. This chain connects TRBV20-1 to TRBJ2-1; tentative D call: TRBD1 (5 bases). With 6 bases removed from V and 4 bases from J, the gap between germline ends came to 22 bases. The CDR3 has 16 residues. Germline V gene sequence: CDR1 DFQATT, CDR2 SNEGSKA (reference sequence). This CDR3 reads CSAHPSFTGLYNEQFF. CDR3 DNA (partial): TGCAGTGCCCACCCCTCCTTCACAGGCCTATACAATGAG.

Details on this clone: The read gets to within 3 residues of the CDR3 end, and the germline J gene fills in the rest. The rearrangement uses TRBV7-9 and TRBJ1-1; D is undetermined. Trimming took 2 bases from V and 4 from J, leaving 8 bases between them. From germline, CDR1 is SEHNR and CDR2 FQNEAQ (reference sequence). The CDR3 is 13 residues long. CDR3 DNA, as far as it was read: TGTGCCAGCAGCTTACAGGAGGGCACTGAA. It codes for CASSLQEGTE. The CDR3 in full is CASSLQEGTEAFF.

Concerning this clone: From the germline J gene comes the end of the CDR3, since the read stops 3 residues before it. The chain links TRBV11-1 to TRBJ1-2; D perhaps matches TRBD1 (6 bases). CDR1 and CDR2 from the germline V gene are SGHAT and FQDESV (reference sequence). The CDR3 is 14 residues long. Trimming took 4 bases from V and 3 from J, leaving 12 bases between them. The CDR3 loop is CASSYLGGDYGYTF. The CDR3 bases that were read are TGTGCCAGCAGCTACCTTGGGGGCGACTATGGC.

With regard to this clone: Read data end 3 residues before the CDR3 end; the end is taken from the germline J gene. This chain uses TRBV19 with TRBJ1-1, with D possibly matching TRBD1 (6 bases). This CDR3 has 15 amino acids. Trimming shortened V by 1 base and J by 3 bases, and 12 bases separated the two germline ends. Germline CDR1 LNHDA, CDR2 SQIVND (reference sequence). CDR3 DNA (partial): TGTGCCAGTAGTATAGCTGTAGGGGGATACACTGAA. It translates to CASSIAVGGYTE. The CDR3 as a whole reads CASSIAVGGYTEAFF. Filled out from reference TRBV19 and TRBJ1-1, the complete variable domain reads DGGITQSPKYLFRKEGQNVTLSCEQNLNHDAMYWYRQDPGQGLRLIYYSQIVNDFQKGDIAEGYSVSREKKESFPLTVTSAQKNPTAFYLCASSIAVGGYTEAFFGQGTRLTVV.

Ten or more counts support this clone. Read data end 3 residues before the CDR3 end; the end is taken from the germline J gene. This chain links TRBV19 with TRBJ2-5; 9 positions match TRBD1. J gave up 5 bases and V 1 base, and 8 bases lay outside the gene matches. This CDR3 has 16 residues. From germline, CDR1 is LNHDA and CDR2 SQIVND (reference sequence). The part of the CDR3 DNA that was read is TGTGCCAGTAGTATAGTAGTTACAGGGGGCAGGGAGACC. This encodes CASSIVVTGGRET. The CDR3 reads in full as CASSIVVTGGRETQYF.

This clone was seen a handful of times. One base away lies a much larger clone, so this may be a sequencing read error. The read halts 3 residues ahead of the CDR3 end, with the missing end drawn from the germline J gene. This sequence joins TRBV2 and TRBJ1-4; D not certain. There are 17 residues in the CDR3. Germline-derived CDR1 and CDR2 are SNHLY and FYNNEI. CDR3 protein: CASSEEVALIDNSPLFF. Incomplete CDR3 DNA: TGTGCCAGCAGTGAAGAGGTGGCTCTCATCGATAATTCACCA.

This clone turned up a few times. The read finishes 3 residues shy of the CDR3 end, and the germline J gene is used to complete it. V and J are TRBV7-1 and TRBJ2-1; 13 positions match TRBD2. TRBV7-1 is an open reading frame whose function is uncertain. The junction had 11 bases not matched to a gene; V was cut back by 3 bases and J by 0 bases. The CDR3 totals 20 residues. The CDR3: CASSSRLAGGFLSSYNEQFF. The part of the CDR3 DNA that was read is TGTGCCAGCAGCTCGCGACTAGCGGGGGGCTTCCTGAGCTCCTACAATGAG.

Concerning this clone itself: At one of its ends the junction is not consistent with the germline gene, which may arise from a read error. The read finishes 3 residues shy of the CDR3 end, and the germline J gene is used to complete it. The rearrangement uses TRBV5-1 and TRBJ1-5, with 10 bases fitting TRBD1. This CDR3 region has 13 residues. In germline, CDR1 is SGHRS, CDR2 YFSETQ. The DNA read from the CDR3 is TGCGCCGGCAGACAGGGGGCCCATCAGCCC. This encodes CAGRQGAHQP. The complete CDR3 reads CAGRQGAHQPQHF. The full variable domain, rest sourced from reference TRBV5-1 and TRBJ1-5, is KAGVTQTPRYLIKTRGQQVTLSCSPISGHRSVSWYQQTPGQGLQFLFEYFSETQRNKGNFPGRFSGRQFSNSRSEMNVSTLELGDSALYLCAGRQGAHQPQHFGDGTRLSIL.

Ten or more counts support this clone. The read comes to an end 3 residues before the CDR3 does, leaving the germline J gene to fill in the end. The rearrangement uses TRBV10-1 and TRBJ2-7; the D is unclear. The CDR3 extends over 14 amino acids. V was trimmed by 0 bases and J by 1 base, leaving 7 bases between them. Germline lookup yields CDR1 WNHNN and CDR2 SYGVQD (reference sequence). The covered CDR3 bases are TGCGCCAGCAGTGAGTCAGGGTGGTCCTACGAG. Translating gives CASSESGWSYE. The complete CDR3 sequence is CASSESGWSYEQYF.

This clone was counted ten times or more. The read terminates 3 residues before the CDR3 end, so the remaining end is supplied by the germline J gene. V is TRBV20-1 and J is TRBJ2-5, with D tentatively TRBD1 (5 bases). V lost 3 bases to trimming and J lost 4 bases, with 6 bases between them. Germline CDR1 is DFQATT and CDR2 is SNEGSKA (reference sequence). The CDR3 totals 11 residues. The CDR3 region is CSARGPETQYF. The sequenced part of the CDR3 DNA is TGCAGTGCTAGGGGGCCAGAGACC.

Worth noting for this clone: Read coverage stops 3 residues before the CDR3 terminus; the germline J gene supplies the remainder. The chain carries TRBV30 and TRBJ2-3; TRBD1 matches at 12 bases. There are 14 residues in the CDR3. Germline assignment: CDR1 GTSNPN and CDR2 SVGIG (reference sequence). This CDR3 is CAWNRDRGQETQYF. CDR3 DNA (partial): TGTGCCTGGAACCGGGACAGGGGGCAAGAGACG.

CDR3 DNA, as far as it was read: TGTGCCAGCTCACCACCGGGTGGCGTCGACAGGGGGAGCGAG. Its protein is CASSPPGGVDRGSE. Given in full, the CDR3 is CASSPPGGVDRGSEQYF. The chain couples TRBV18 to TRBJ2-7; 9 nucleotides align to TRBD1. The CDR3 is cut off 3 residues early in the read; its end comes from the germline J gene. The CDR3 sequence is 17 residues long. The germline CDR1 and CDR2 sequences are KGHSH and LQKENI. The junction had 12 bases not matched to a gene; V was cut back by 0 bases and J by 6 bases. The entire variable domain, with the rest obtained from reference TRBV18 and TRBJ2-7, is as follows: NAGVMQNPRHLVRRRGQEARLRCSPMKGHSHVYWYRQLPEEGLKFMVYLQKENIIDESGMPKERFSAEFPKEGPSILRIQQVVRGDSAAYFCASSPPGGVDRGSEQYFGPGTRLTVT.

This clone came up many times. From the germline J gene comes the end of the CDR3, since the read stops 3 residues before it. The chain recombines TRBV20-1 with TRBJ2-5; tentative D call: TRBD2 (7 bases). Germline assignment: CDR1 DFQATT and CDR2 SNEGSKA (reference sequence). The V and J ends lost 3 bases and 4 bases respectively, with 12 bases between them. The CDR3 runs to 13 residues. The CDR3 sequence is CSARRGGGETQYF. CDR3 DNA, as far as it was read: TGCAGTGCTAGGAGGGGAGGGGGAGAGACC.

Points on this clone: The observed sequence ends 3 residues before the CDR3 terminus, with the missing tail filled in from the germline J gene. V gene TRBV7-9 combines with J gene TRBJ2-5; a possible D gene is TRBD1 (6 bases). Germline assignment: CDR1 SEHNR and CDR2 FQNEAQ (reference sequence). V was shortened by 7 bases and J by 5 bases, with 20 bases between the two germline ends. The CDR3 has 15 residues. The covered CDR3 bases are TGTGCCAGCAACTCGGGACACCGGACCGAGGAGACC. Its protein is CASNSGHRTEET. The whole CDR3 sequence is CASNSGHRTEETQYF.

This clone was seen repeatedly, ten times or more. The CDR3 end is not reached by the read, which stops 3 residues before it; the germline J gene fills it in. The chain joins TRBV18 to TRBJ2-5, with TRBD2 identical over 8 bases. Germline CDR1 KGHSH, CDR2 LQKENI. The J segment lost 4 bases and the V segment lost 3 bases, leaving 13 bases of the junction unmatched. There are 17 residues in the CDR3. The part of the CDR3 DNA that was read is TGTGCCAGCTCACCTATGGTTAGCGGGACGTCGGGAGAGACC. Protein product: CASSPMVSGTSGET. In full, the CDR3 reads CASSPMVSGTSGETQYF.

This clone has more than one count but fewer than ten. The CDR3 is cut off 3 residues early in the read; its end comes from the germline J gene. V is TRBV7-9 and J is TRBJ2-2, with TRBD1 identical over 7 bases. The CDR3 consists of 14 residues. With 5 bases clipped from V and 6 bases from J, the junction kept 6 bases outside the gene matches. Germline values: CDR1 SEHNR, CDR2 FQNEAQ (reference sequence). The DNA read from the CDR3 is TGTGCCAGCAGCCTAACTACAGGGGCCGGGGAG. Translated: CASSLTTGAGE. The whole CDR3 sequence reads CASSLTTGAGELFF.

This clone occurred a few times. The CDR3 end lies 3 residues beyond the end of the read and is filled in from the germline J gene. The V gene is TRBV5-5, the J gene TRBJ2-7; TRBD2 matches 9 bases. Germline trimming cut 2 bases from V and 5 bases from J; bases unmatched to any gene: 5. CDR3 length: 14 amino acids. Germline loops: CDR1 SGHKS, CDR2 YYEKEE (reference sequence). The covered CDR3 bases are TGTGCCAGCAGCTTTGTAGCGGGAGCTGACGAG. Amino acid sequence: CASSFVAGADE. The entire CDR3 is CASSFVAGADEQYF.

There are many counts of this clone. The sequenced fragment ends 3 residues before the CDR3 boundary, so the rest is inferred from the germline J gene. The chain carries TRBV20-1 and TRBJ2-7; D is possibly TRBD1 (8 bases). The germline CDR1 and CDR2 sequences are DFQATT and SNEGSKA (reference sequence). Trimming took 2 bases from V and 3 from J, leaving 11 bases between them. CDR3 length: 13 amino acids. The sequenced CDR3 bases are TGCAGTGCTAGAACAGGGGGGGGCTACGAG. It encodes CSARTGGGYE. The whole CDR3 reads CSARTGGGYEQYF.

This clone has only a few counts. Read coverage stops 3 residues before the CDR3 terminus; the germline J gene supplies the remainder. The chain links TRBV7-9 to TRBJ2-3; TRBD2 might be the D (6 bases). From germline, CDR1 is SEHNR and CDR2 FQNEAQ (reference sequence). The CDR3 sequence is 15 residues long. CDR3 bases read: TGTGCCAGCAGCTTCACGGGACTCCAGAAAGAGACG. Translation: CASSFTGLQKET. The whole CDR3 is CASSFTGLQKETQYF. Full variable domain (missing parts from reference TRBV7-9 and TRBJ2-3): DTGVSQNPRHKITKRGQNVTFRCDPISEHNRLYWYRQTLGQGPEFLTYFQNEAQLEKSRLLSDRFSAERPKGSFSTLEIQRTEQGDSAMYLCASSFTGLQKETQYFGPGTRLTVL.

This clone counts as medium-sized. The CDR3 goes on 3 residues after the read ends, and that part is filled in from the germline J gene. The V and J genes are TRBV14 and TRBJ2-5; tentative D call: TRBD1 (5 bases). Looked up from germline, CDR1 is SGHDN and CDR2 is FVKESK. This CDR3 comprises 13 residues. Trimming shortened V by 7 bases and J by 0 bases, and 9 bases separated the two germline ends. The CDR3 spells CASTGRDQETQYF. The part of the CDR3 DNA that was read is TGTGCCAGCACCGGCAGGGACCAAGAGACC.

At least ten counts were recorded for this clone. CDR3 amino acids: CASSPPETGPSNQPQHF. CDR3 DNA, as far as it was read: TGTGCCAGCTCACCACCCGAAACGGGTCCTTCTAATCAGCCC. This chain joins TRBV18 and TRBJ1-5; no definite D call. Coverage ceases 3 residues before the CDR3 finishes, and the germline J gene fills in the end. Trimming shortened V by 0 bases and J by 4 bases, and 16 bases separated the two germline ends. This CDR3 comprises 17 residues. Per the germline V gene, CDR1 is KGHSH and CDR2 is LQKENI.

At least ten counts were recorded for this clone. From the germline J gene comes the end of the CDR3, since the read stops 3 residues before it. This sequence joins TRBV20-1 and TRBJ1-6; a weak D match, TRBD1 (6 bases). The CDR3 spans 16 residues. Looked up from germline, CDR1 is DFQATT and CDR2 is SNEGSKA (reference sequence). Trimming took 0 bases from V and 12 from J, leaving 21 bases between them. The DNA read from the CDR3 is TGCAGTGCTAGAGATAGAGCTTGGGACACGGGGTTACCC. The encoded protein is CSARDRAWDTGLP. The entire CDR3 reads CSARDRAWDTGLPLHF.

This clone has ten or more counts. Incomplete CDR3 DNA: TGTGCCAGCAGTGAGCGGACTGGCTCCTACGAG. It encodes CASSERTGSYE. The whole CDR3 reads CASSERTGSYEQYF. This rearrangement joins TRBV6-1 to TRBJ2-7, with D possibly matching TRBD2 (5 bases). Read sequence stops 3 residues before the CDR3 end, and the germline J gene provides the missing end. Germline-derived CDR1 and CDR2 are MNHNS and SASEGT. V lost 3 bases and J lost 0, with 9 bases in between. This CDR3 comprises 14 residues.

This clone was seen many times. The read is 3 residues too short to cover the CDR3 end, so that end is filled in from the germline J gene. The chain uses TRBV30 and TRBJ2-3; TRBD2 matches 7 bases. The CDR3 sequence is 15 residues long. Germline CDR1 and CDR2: GTSNPN and SVGIG (reference sequence). Trimming at V came to 2 bases and at J to 2 bases, leaving 7 bases not matched to a gene. The CDR3 DNA, read in part, is TGTGCCTGGAGTCGCTTAGCGGGCTCCACAGATACG. Translating gives CAWSRLAGSTDT. The CDR3 in its entirety is CAWSRLAGSTDTQYF. Based on the CDR3 plus reference TRBV30 and TRBJ2-3, the full variable domain is SQTIHQWPATLVQPVGSPLSLECTVEGTSNPNLYWYRQAAGRGLQLLFYSVGIGQISSEVPQNLSASRPQDRQFILSSKKLLLSDSGFYLCAWSRLAGSTDTQYFGPGTRLTVL.